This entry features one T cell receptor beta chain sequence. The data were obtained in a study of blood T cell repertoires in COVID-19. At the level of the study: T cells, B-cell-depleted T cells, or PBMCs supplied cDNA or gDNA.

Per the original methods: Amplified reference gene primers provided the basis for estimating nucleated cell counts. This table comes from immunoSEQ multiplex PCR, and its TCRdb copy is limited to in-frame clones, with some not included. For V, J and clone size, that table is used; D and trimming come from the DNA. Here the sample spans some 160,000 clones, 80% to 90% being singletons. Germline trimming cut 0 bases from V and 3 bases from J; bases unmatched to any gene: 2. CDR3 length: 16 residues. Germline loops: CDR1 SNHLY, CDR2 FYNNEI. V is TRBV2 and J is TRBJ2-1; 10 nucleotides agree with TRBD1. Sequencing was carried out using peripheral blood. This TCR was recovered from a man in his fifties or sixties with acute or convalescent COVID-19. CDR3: CASSEATGGFYNEQFF. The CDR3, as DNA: TGTGCCAGCAGTGAAGCGACAGGGGGCTTCTACAATGAGCAGTTCTTC.